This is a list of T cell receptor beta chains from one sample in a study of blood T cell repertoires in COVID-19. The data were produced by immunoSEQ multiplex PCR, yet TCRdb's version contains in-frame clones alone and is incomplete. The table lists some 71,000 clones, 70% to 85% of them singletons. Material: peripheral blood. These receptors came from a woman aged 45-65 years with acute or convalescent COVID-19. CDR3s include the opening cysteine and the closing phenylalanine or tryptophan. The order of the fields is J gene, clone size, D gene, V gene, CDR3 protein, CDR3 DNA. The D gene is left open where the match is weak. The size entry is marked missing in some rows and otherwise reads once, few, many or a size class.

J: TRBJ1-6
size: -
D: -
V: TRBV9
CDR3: CASSVGTVNWNSPLHF
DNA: TGTGCCAGCAGCGTAGGAACGGTGAATTGGAATTCACCCCTCCACTTT

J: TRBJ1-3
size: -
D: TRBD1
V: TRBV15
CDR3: CATSRVTGTLGNTIYF
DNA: TGTGCCACCAGCAGAGTGACAGGGACTCTTGGAAACACCATATATTTT

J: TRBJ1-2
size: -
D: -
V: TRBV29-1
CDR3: CSVGGSYTF
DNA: TGCAGCGTCGGAGGAAGCTACACCTTC

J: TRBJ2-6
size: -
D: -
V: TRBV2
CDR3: CASKGGGLGANVLTF
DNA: TGTGCCAGCAAAGGAGGGGGCCTCGGGGCCAACGTCCTGACTTTC

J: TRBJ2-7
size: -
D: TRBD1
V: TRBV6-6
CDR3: CASSERQGAYEQYF
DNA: TGTGCCAGCAGTGAGAGACAGGGGGCTTACGAGCAGTACTTC

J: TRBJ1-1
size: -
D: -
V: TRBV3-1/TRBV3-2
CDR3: CASSQMGWEKGTEAFF
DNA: TGTGCCAGCAGCCAAATGGGCTGGGAGAAGGGCACTGAAGCTTTCTTT

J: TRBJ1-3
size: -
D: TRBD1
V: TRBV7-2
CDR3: CASSLRTGGNTIYF
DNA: TGTGCCAGCAGCCTACGGACAGGCGGAAACACCATATATTTT

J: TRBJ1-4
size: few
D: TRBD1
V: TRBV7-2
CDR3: CASSFGTGAGEKLFF
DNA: TGTGCCAGCAGCTTTGGGACAGGGGCGGGTGAAAAACTGTTTTTT

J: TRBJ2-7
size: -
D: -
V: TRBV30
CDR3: CAWSPPQYGVYYEQYF
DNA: TGTGCCTGGAGTCCACCTCAGTACGGAGTCTATTACGAGCAGTACTTC

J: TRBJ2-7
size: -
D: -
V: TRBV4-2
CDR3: CASSQEQGSVSYEQYF
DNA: TGTGCCAGCAGCCAAGAACAGGGATCGGTTTCCTACGAGCAGTACTTC

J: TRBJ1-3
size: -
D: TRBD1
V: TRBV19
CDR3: CASSIRGGVSGNTIYF
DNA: TGTGCCAGTAGTATTCGAGGGGGCGTTTCTGGAAACACCATATATTTT

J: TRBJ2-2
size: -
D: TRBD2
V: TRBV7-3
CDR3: CASSNRTSHTGELFF
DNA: TGTGCCAGCAGCAACCGGACTAGCCACACCGGGGAGCTGTTTTTT

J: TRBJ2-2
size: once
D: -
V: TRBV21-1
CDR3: CASSKVQTTGGTYTGELFF
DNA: TGTGCCAGCAGCAAAGTACAGACGACAGGGGGAACTTACACCGGGGAGCTGTTTTTT

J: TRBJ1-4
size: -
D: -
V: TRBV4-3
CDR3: CASSSEGATNEKLFF
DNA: TGCGCCAGCAGCTCGGAGGGTGCAACTAATGAAAAACTGTTTTTT

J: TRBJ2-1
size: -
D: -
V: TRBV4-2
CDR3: CASSHSAVGGNNEQFF
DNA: TGTGCCAGCAGCCACTCGGCGGTCGGGGGAAACAATGAGCAGTTCTTC

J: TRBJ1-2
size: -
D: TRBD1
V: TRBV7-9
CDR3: CASSRRTGRSYGYTF
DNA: TGTGCCAGCAGCCGCAGGACAGGGAGATCCTATGGCTACACCTTC

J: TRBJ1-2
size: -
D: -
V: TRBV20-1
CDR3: CSASQGGGYGYTF
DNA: TGCAGTGCTAGTCAGGGAGGGGGCTATGGCTACACCTTC

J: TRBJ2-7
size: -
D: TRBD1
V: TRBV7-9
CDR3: CASSGGQRYEQYF
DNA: TGTGCCAGCAGCGGGGGACAGCGATACGAGCAGTACTTC

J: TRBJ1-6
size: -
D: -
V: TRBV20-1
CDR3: CSASGTLDSPLHF
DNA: TGCAGTGCTAGTGGGACACTCGATTCACCCCTCCACTTT

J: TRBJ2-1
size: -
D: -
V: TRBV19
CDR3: CASSIDHGLNNEQFF
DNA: TGTGCCAGTAGTATAGATCACGGACTAAACAATGAGCAGTTCTTC

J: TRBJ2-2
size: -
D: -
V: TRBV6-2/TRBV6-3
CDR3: CASSYLPPANTGELFF
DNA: TGTGCCAGCAGTTACCTCCCCCCCGCGAACACCGGGGAGCTGTTTTTT

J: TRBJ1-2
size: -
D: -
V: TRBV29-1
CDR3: CSVVRGYGYTF
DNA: TGCAGCGTTGTTCGGGGATATGGCTACACCTTC

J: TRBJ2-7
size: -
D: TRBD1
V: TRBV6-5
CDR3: CASSYAKGQGFGEQYF
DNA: TGTGCCAGCAGTTACGCCAAGGGACAGGGGTTCGGCGAGCAGTACTTC

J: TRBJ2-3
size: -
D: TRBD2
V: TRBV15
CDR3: CATSRDPSGVTDTQYF
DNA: TGTGCCACCAGCAGAGATCCAAGCGGGGTCACAGATACGCAGTATTTT

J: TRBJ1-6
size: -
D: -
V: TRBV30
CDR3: CAWKTGGRGSPLHF
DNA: TGTGCCTGGAAAACCGGGGGTAGAGGTTCACCCCTCCACTTT

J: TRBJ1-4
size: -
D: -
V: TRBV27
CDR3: CASSLRGGTNEKLFF
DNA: TGTGCCAGCAGCCTGCGGGGGGGAACTAATGAAAAACTGTTTTTT

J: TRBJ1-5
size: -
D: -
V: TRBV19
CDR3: CASHRGELGAQHF
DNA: TGTGCCAGTCACCGCGGGGAGCTTGGGGCCCAGCATTTT

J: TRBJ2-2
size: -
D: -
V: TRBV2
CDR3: CASSGQMNTGELFF
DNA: TGTGCCAGCAGTGGACAGATGAACACCGGGGAGCTGTTTTTT

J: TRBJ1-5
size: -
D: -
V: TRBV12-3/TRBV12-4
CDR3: CASSLSLFQPQHF
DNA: TGTGCCAGCAGCCTTAGTTTATTTCAGCCCCAGCATTTT

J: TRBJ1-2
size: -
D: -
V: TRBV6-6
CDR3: CASSPSGFYGYTF
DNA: TGTGCCAGCAGTCCTTCGGGGTTCTATGGCTACACCTTC

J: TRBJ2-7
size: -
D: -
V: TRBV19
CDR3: CASSFLSGEQYF
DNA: TGTGCCAGTAGTTTCCTCTCGGGGGAGCAGTACTTC

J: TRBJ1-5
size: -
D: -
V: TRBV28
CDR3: CASSLGQGTPAQHF
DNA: TGTGCCAGCAGTTTGGGGCAGGGAACCCCAGCCCAGCATTTT

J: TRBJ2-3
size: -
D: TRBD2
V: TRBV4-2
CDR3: CASSHIAGETDTQYF
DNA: TGTGCCAGCAGCCACATAGCGGGAGAAACAGATACGCAGTATTTT

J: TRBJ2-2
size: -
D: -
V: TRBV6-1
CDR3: CASSVGFSRANTGELFF
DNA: TGTGCCAGCAGTGTTGGCTTTAGCCGCGCGAACACCGGGGAGCTGTTTTTT

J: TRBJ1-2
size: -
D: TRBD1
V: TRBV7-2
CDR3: CASSPRDRVFYGYTF
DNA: TGTGCCAGCAGCCCCCGGGACAGGGTCTTCTATGGCTACACCTTC

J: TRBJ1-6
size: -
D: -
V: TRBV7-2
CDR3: CASSLATGNALHF
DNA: TGTGCCAGCAGCTTAGCGACGGGGAACGCCCTCCACTTT

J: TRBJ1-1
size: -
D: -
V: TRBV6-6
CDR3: CASTSRRVGVVGAFF
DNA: TGTGCCAGCACCTCGAGGCGGGTGGGCGTTGTAGGAGCTTTCTTT

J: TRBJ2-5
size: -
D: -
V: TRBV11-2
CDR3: CASSLAVQETQYF
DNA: TGTGCCAGCAGCTTAGCGGTCCAAGAGACCCAGTACTTC

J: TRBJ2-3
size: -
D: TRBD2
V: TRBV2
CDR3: CASRRTSGFSTDTQYF
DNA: TGTGCCAGCCGAAGGACTAGCGGGTTTAGCACAGATACGCAGTATTTT

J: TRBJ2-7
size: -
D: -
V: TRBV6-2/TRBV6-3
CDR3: CASSRSYSYEQYF
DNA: TGTGCCAGCAGCCGAAGTTACAGCTACGAGCAGTACTTC

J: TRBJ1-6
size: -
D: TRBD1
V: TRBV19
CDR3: CASRTGPDSPLHF
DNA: TGTGCCAGTAGGACAGGGCCAGATTCACCCCTCCACTTT

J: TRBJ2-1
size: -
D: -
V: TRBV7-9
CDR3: CASRDPGVYNEQFF
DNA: TGTGCCAGCAGAGACCCAGGGGTCTACAATGAGCAGTTCTTC

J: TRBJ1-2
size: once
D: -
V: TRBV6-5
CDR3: CASSYSRANYGYTF
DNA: TGTGCCAGCAGTTACTCGAGGGCGAACTATGGCTACACCTTC

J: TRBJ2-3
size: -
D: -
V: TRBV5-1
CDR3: CASSLGLAPPDTQYF
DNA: TGCGCCAGCAGCTTGGGACTGGCACCCCCAGATACGCAGTATTTT

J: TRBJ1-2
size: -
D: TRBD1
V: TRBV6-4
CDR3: CASSETGGPSGYTF
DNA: TGTGCCAGCAGTGAGACAGGGGGCCCCTCTGGCTACACCTTC

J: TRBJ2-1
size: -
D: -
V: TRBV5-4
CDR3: CASSPPLGGSNNEQFF
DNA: TGTGCCAGCAGCCCGCCCCTGGGCGGGTCAAACAATGAGCAGTTCTTC

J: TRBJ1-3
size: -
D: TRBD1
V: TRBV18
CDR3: CASSPTGQLSSGNTIYF
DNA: TGTGCCAGCTCACCCACGGGACAGTTGAGCTCTGGAAACACCATATATTTT

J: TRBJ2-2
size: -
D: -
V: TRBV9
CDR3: CASSDLRGTYTGELFF
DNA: TGTGCCAGCAGCGACTTAAGGGGAACGTACACCGGGGAGCTGTTTTTT

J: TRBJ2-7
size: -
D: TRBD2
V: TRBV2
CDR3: CASVGGRDGQYF
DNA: TGTGCCAGCGTGGGCGGGAGGGACGGGCAGTACTTC